This TCR beta chain stems from a study of cytomegalovirus exposure and HLA in healthy donors. As regards this clone: Its antigen is as yet unknown.

The method was immunoSEQ multiplex PCR; TCRdb's version includes in-frame clones alone and lacks a portion of them. The data hold roughly 270,000 clones, with around nine tenths observed a single time. Study-wide results and caveats: In the roughly 120 validation repertoires, a later analysis found that first-cohort TCR clusters tended to co-occur. Cytomegalovirus association was listed for 150 or so TCR beta chains.

The CDR3 length is 14 residues. Trimming took 4 bases from V and 5 from J, leaving 14 bases between them. CDR1 and CDR2 from the germline V gene are MDHEN and SYDVKM. The source is a woman younger than 30 in good health and CMV-seronegative. The sample was PBMCs. This chain links TRBV28 with TRBJ1-2, with TRBD1 as a possible D gene (6 bases). CDR3 sequence: CASSSLTGHYGYTF. The CDR3 DNA sequence: TGTGCCAGCAGTTCACTCACGGGACATTATGGCTACACCTTC.